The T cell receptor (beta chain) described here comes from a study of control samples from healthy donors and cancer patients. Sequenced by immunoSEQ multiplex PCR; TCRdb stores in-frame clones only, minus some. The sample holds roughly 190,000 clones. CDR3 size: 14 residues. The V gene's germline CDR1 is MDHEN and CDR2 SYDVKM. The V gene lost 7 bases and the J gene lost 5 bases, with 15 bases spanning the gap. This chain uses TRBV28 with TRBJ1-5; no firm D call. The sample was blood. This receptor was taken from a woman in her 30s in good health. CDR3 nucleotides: TGTGCCAGCAACATGGCCGCTTGGGATCAGCCCCAGCATTTT. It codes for CASNMAAWDQPQHF.